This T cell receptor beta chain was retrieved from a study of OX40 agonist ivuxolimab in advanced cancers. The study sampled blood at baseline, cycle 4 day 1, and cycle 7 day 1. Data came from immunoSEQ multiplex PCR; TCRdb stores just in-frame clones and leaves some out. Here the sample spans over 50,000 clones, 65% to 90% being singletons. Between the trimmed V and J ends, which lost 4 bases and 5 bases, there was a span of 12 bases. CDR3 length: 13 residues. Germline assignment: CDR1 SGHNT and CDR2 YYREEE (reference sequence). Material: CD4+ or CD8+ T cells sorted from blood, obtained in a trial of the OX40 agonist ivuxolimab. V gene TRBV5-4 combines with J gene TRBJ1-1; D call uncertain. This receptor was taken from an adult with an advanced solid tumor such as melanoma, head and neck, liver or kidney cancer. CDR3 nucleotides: TGTGCCAGCAGCCTGGAAGTTGGAACTGAAGCTTTCTTT. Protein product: CASSLEVGTEAFF.